The source of this T cell receptor (beta chain) is a study of T cells in localized non-small cell lung cancer. General study findings and limits: The study sequenced only one region of the tumor. As a result, intratumor heterogeneity could not be excluded and remains possible. Measurement of T cell clonality placed uninvolved adjacent lung highest, above the level in tumor. Longer overall survival accompanied higher blood T cell density. Adjacent lung held a median roughly 50 of the top 100 tumor clones.

Concerning this clone itself: Its antigen is not identified.

Germline V CDR1 and CDR2: KGHSH, LQKENI. This CDR3 has 13 amino acids. Trimming removed 3 bases at V and 5 bases at J, with 10 bases between. Some clones are missing from TCRdb's copy, which holds only in-frame ones; the method was immunoSEQ multiplex PCR. The sample holds 75,000 to 95,000 clones, approximately 90% seen once. Source: peripheral blood, taken before any cancer treatment. This clonotype was sampled from a man between 40 and 69 years old with stage I squamous cell lung carcinoma. This sequence joins TRBV18 and TRBJ1-2, with D unresolved. The CDR3 loop is CASSPDNSYGYTF. In DNA, the CDR3 is TGTGCCAGCTCACCCGACAATTCGTATGGCTACACCTTC.